The 14 T cell receptor beta chains below all came from one sample that was sequenced in a study of naive and memory T cell subsets. For these TCRs, the target antigens are not known. Both TRBC1 and TRBC2 were covered by a beta constant-region primer of two equimolar oligonucleotides. Four rounds of PCR amplified the ligated cDNA using nested alpha and beta constant-region primers plus SP2. Each CDR3 protein is one row after TCRdb ran MiXCR on the UMI-ligation and nested PCR reads. This sample yields some 82,000 distinct CDR3 sequences, of which 11% are seen a single time; 0.12% to 0.15% belongs to the top ten. Study-wide points: Naive repertoires, especially CD8, held a few larger clonotypes, possibly memory cells re-expressing CD45RA.

The sequenced material came from naive CD4+ T cells from blood. Receptor source: a human donor in good health.

The chain has TRBV9 and TRBJ2-1; 11 bases match TRBD2. V was clipped by 3 bases and J by 5 bases; unmatched bases: 13. CDR1 and CDR2 from the germline V gene are SGDLS and YYNGEE. CDR3 length: 18 residues. As DNA, the CDR3 is TGTGCCAGCAGCGCCAGGGGCCCCTTTAGCGGGAGGGACAATGAGCAGTTCTTC. This codes for CASSARGPFSGRDNEQFF.

In this sample, this clonotype turned up many times. The V call is TRBV30, the J call TRBJ1-3, with unresolved D. CDR3 length equals 14 residues. V dropped 0 bases and J dropped 0 bases, with 6 bases sitting between them. CDR1 is GTSNPN, CDR2 SVGIG, per germline (reference sequence). The CDR3 region is CAWSVPGSGNTIYF. In nucleotides, the CDR3 is TGTGCCTGGAGTGTGCCAGGCTCTGGAAACACCATATATTTT.

The chain has TRBV7-9 and TRBJ2-7; no definite D call. Germline assignment: CDR1 SEHNR and CDR2 FQNEAQ (reference sequence). There are 14 residues in the CDR3. V lost 0 bases to trimming and J lost 6 bases, with 12 bases between them. CDR3 bases: TGTGCCAGCAGCTTAGCGCAATGGGTTTCCGAGCAGTACTTC. Translated, it gives CASSLAQWVSEQYF.

Details on this clonotype: A much larger clone is a single base away; this may be a read error. CDR3 nucleotides: TGTGCCAGCAGCTTAACGACGGGGGACTACGAGCAGTACTTC. It encodes CASSLTTGDYEQYF. This chain uses TRBV7-9 with TRBJ2-7; possible D gene TRBD2, 6 bases. Trimming took off 2 bases at V and 3 bases at J, with 11 bases between the two ends. Per germline, CDR1 SEHNR and CDR2 FQNEAQ (reference sequence). The CDR3 runs to 14 residues.

This clonotype was counted many times. The chain has TRBV20-1 and TRBJ2-3; the D gene is possibly TRBD2 (6 bases). This CDR3 comprises 13 residues. Germline V gene lookup returns CDR1 DFQATT and CDR2 SNEGSKA (reference sequence). The V gene lost 3 bases and the J gene lost 5 bases, with 12 bases spanning the gap. The CDR3 loop reads CSASFQEGDTQYF. The CDR3 nucleotides read TGCAGTGCTAGTTTCCAGGAGGGAGATACGCAGTATTTT.

The chain joins TRBV7-9 to TRBJ2-1, with a possible D match to TRBD2 (7 bases). The V and J ends lost 0 bases and 8 bases respectively, with 20 bases between them. The CDR3 consists of 17 residues. From germline, CDR1 is SEHNR and CDR2 FQNEAQ (reference sequence). CDR3: CASSLAAGAILPHEQFF. CDR3 nucleotide sequence: TGTGCCAGCAGCTTAGCGGCGGGGGCTATTCTCCCCCATGAGCAGTTCTTC.

The V and J genes are TRBV20-1 and TRBJ1-2, with TRBD1 matching 8 bases. The V gene's germline CDR1 is DFQATT and CDR2 SNEGSKA (reference sequence). Unmatched junction bases numbered 5, after V lost 5 bases and J lost 6 bases. This CDR3 has 12 residues. The CDR3, as DNA: TGCAGTGCTGTCAGGGGACAGGATGGCTACACCTTC. Amino acids: CSAVRGQDGYTF.

This clonotype was seen ten or more times. The chain couples TRBV7-9 to TRBJ1-1; the D is unclear. The CDR3 is 12 residues long. V gave up 5 bases and J gave up 1 base, with 5 bases separating them. Germline V gives CDR1 SEHNR, CDR2 FQNEAQ (reference sequence). The CDR3 DNA reads as TGTGCCAGCAGCCCACGGAACACTGAAGCTTTCTTT. Translation gives CASSPRNTEAFF.

The CDR3 DNA reads TGTGCCACACACCGGACTAGCGGGGCCTCACCTAGCACAGATACGCAGTATTTT. Amino acid sequence: CATHRTSGASPSTDTQYF. J is TRBJ2-3 and V is TRBV7-2; 12 nucleotides line up with TRBD2. The germline CDR1 and CDR2 sequences are SGHTA and FQGNSA. V shed 10 bases, J shed 0 bases, and the junction held 14 bases outside the gene matches. The CDR3 runs 18 residues. Based on the CDR3 plus reference TRBV7-2 and TRBJ2-3, the full variable domain is GAGVSQSPSNKVTEKGKDVELRCDPISGHTALYWYRQSLGQGLEFLIYFQGNSAPDKSGLPSDRFSAERTGGSVSTLTIQRTQQEDSAVYLCATHRTSGASPSTDTQYFGPGTRLTVL.

There are many counts of this clonotype. V is TRBV7-2 and J is TRBJ2-5; 8 positions match TRBD1. V shed 1 base, J shed 0 bases, and the junction held 1 base outside the gene matches. CDR3 length: 15 amino acids. Germline V lookup: CDR1 SGHTA, CDR2 FQGNSA. The CDR3 loop reads CASSLGGQDQETQYF. The DNA of the CDR3 is TGTGCCAGCAGCTTAGGGGGACAGGACCAAGAGACCCAGTACTTC. Full variable domain (remainder filled in from reference TRBV7-2 and TRBJ2-5): GAGVSQSPSNKVTEKGKDVELRCDPISGHTALYWYRQSLGQGLEFLIYFQGNSAPDKSGLPSDRFSAERTGGSVSTLTIQRTQQEDSAVYLCASSLGGQDQETQYFGPGTRLLVL.

This clonotype was counted between two and nine times. V gene TRBV20-1 combines with J gene TRBJ1-2; D unresolved. From germline, CDR1 is DFQATT and CDR2 SNEGSKA (reference sequence). With 3 bases removed from V and 2 bases from J, the gap between germline ends came to 10 bases. This CDR3 has 13 residues. In nucleotides, the CDR3 is TGCAGTGCTAGTGACGAGAGGAACTATGGCTACACCTTC. Translating gives CSASDERNYGYTF.

There are a few counts of this clonotype. This chain's CDR3 is CASSYPTGDTGELFF. DNA of the CDR3: TGTGCCAGCAGTTACCCTACAGGAGACACCGGGGAGCTGTTTTTT. The genes are TRBV2 and TRBJ2-2, with a weak D call TRBD1 (5 bases). Trimming shortened V by 5 bases and J by 3 bases, and 13 bases separated the two germline ends. This CDR3 region has 15 residues. Germline V gene lookup returns CDR1 SNHLY and CDR2 FYNNEI.

V usage is TRBV27 and J usage is TRBJ2-3; 8 nucleotides line up with TRBD2. The germline V gene has CDR1 MNHEY and CDR2 SMNVEV (reference sequence). V shed 7 bases, J shed 5 bases, and the junction held 14 bases outside the gene matches. There are 16 residues in the CDR3. The CDR3 DNA reads TGTGCCAGCACTCCCGAGGGGGGACTAGGGAGAGATACGCAGTATTTT. Its translation is CASTPEGGLGRDTQYF.

This clonotype was recorded a few times. The chain joins TRBV10-3 to TRBJ2-3; either TRBD1 or TRBD2 may fit D (5 bases each). The CDR3 runs 15 residues. V was pared by 6 bases and J by 4 bases, with 17 bases between. Germline-derived CDR1 and CDR2 are ENHRY and SYGVKD. The CDR3 coding sequence is TGTGCCATCAGGGGACCAACAGTCAACTCAGATACGCAGTATTTT. This sequence encodes CAIRGPTVNSDTQYF.